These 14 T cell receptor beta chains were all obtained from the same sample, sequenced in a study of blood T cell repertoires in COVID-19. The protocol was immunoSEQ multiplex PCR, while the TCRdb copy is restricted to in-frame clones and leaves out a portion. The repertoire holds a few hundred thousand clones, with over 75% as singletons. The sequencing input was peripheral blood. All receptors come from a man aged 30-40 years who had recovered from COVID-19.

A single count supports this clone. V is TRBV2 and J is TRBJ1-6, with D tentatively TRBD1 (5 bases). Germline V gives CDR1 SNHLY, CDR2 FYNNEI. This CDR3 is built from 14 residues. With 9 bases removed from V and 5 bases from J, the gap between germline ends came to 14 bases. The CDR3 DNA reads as TGTGCCAGTACAGGTCCCCAGCATAATTCACCCCTCCACTTT. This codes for CASTGPQHNSPLHF.

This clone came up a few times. The CDR3 region has the DNA TGTGCCAGCAGTTCAATTGAGGAGGGCCGCGGAGGCCACTTT. The encoded protein is CASSSIEEGRGGHF. The chain combines TRBV6-2 or TRBV6-3 with TRBJ1-6; D remains unclear. Trimming took off 4 bases at V and 18 bases at J, with 22 bases between the two ends. CDR1 is MNHEY and CDR2 is SVGEGT in the germline V gene. The CDR3 is made up of 14 amino acids.

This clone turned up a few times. In nucleotides, the CDR3 is TGTGCCAGCAGTCTGGCCGGGACTCGCCTTAACTATGGCTACACCTTC. Amino acid sequence: CASSLAGTRLNYGYTF. This rearrangement joins TRBV25-1 to TRBJ1-2; D is perhaps TRBD1 (5 bases). Between the trimmed V and J ends, which lost 5 bases and 1 base, there was a span of 17 bases. Germline CDR1 and CDR2: MGHDK and SYGVNS. The CDR3 contains 16 residues.

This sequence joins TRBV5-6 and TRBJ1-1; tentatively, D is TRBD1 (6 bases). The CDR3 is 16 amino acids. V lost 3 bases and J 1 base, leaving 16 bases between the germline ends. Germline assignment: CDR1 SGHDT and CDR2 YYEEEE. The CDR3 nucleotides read TGTGCCAGCAGCTGGGGGGGCCCTACAGGGAACACTGAAGCTTTCTTT. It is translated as CASSWGGPTGNTEAFF.

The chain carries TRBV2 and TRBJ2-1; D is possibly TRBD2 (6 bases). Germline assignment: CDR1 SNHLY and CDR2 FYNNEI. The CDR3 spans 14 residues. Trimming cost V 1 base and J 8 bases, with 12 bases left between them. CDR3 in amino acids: CASSEDQGGDEQFF. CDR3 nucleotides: TGTGCCAGCAGTGAAGACCAGGGCGGGGATGAGCAGTTCTTC. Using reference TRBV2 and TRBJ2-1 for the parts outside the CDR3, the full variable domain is EPEVTQTPSHQVTQMGQEVILRCVPISNHLYFYWYRQILGQKVEFLVSFYNNEISEKSEIFDDQFSVERPDGSNFTLKIRSTKLEDSAMYFCASSEDQGGDEQFFGPGTRLTVL.

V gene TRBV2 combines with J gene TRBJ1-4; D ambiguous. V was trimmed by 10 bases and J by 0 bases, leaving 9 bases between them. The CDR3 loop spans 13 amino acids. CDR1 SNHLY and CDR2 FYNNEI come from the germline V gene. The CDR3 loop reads CAKQEATNEKLFF. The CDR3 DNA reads TGTGCCAAGCAAGAAGCAACTAATGAAAAACTGTTTTTT.

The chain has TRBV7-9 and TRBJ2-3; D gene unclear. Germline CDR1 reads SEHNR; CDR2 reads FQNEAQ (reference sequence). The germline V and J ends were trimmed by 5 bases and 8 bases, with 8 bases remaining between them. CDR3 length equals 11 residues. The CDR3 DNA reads TGTGCCAGCAGCCCCGGTCCTACGCAGTATTTT. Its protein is CASSPGPTQYF.

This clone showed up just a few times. CDR3 protein: CASSLVHAGRHSGNTIYF. In DNA, the CDR3 is TGTGCCAGCAGCCTCGTGCACGCGGGAAGGCACTCTGGAAACACCATATATTTT. The rearrangement links TRBV7-9 to TRBJ1-3; D gene uncertain. V was trimmed by 5 bases and J by 0 bases, leaving 20 bases between them. The CDR3 consists of 18 residues. CDR1 is SEHNR, CDR2 FQNEAQ, per germline (reference sequence).

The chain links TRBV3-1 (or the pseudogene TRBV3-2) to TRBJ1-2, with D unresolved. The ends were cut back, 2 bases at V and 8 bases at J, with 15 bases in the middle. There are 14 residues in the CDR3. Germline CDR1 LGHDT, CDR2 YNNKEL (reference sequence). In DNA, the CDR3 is TGTGCCAGCAGCCAACGGGAGCGTCAAACGGGCTACACCTTC. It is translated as CASSQRERQTGYTF.

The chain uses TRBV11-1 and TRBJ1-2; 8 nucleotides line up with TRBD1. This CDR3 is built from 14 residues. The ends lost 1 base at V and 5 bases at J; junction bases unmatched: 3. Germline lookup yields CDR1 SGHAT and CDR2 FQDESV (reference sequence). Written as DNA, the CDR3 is TGTGCCAGCAGCTTAGGCCAGGGGGCTTATGGCTACACCTTC. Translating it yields CASSLGQGAYGYTF.

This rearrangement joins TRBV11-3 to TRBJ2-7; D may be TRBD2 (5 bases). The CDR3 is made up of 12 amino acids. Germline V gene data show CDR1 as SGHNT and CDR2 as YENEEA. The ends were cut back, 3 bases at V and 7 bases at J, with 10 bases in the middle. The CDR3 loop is CASSFGRGEQYF. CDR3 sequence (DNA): TGTGCCAGCAGCTTTGGTCGAGGGGAGCAGTACTTC. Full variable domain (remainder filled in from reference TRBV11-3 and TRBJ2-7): EAGVVQSPRYKIIEKKQPVAFWCNPISGHNTLYWYLQNLGQGPELLIRYENEEAVDDSQLPKDRFSAERLKGVDSTLKIQPAELGDSAVYLCASSFGRGEQYFGPGTRLTVT.

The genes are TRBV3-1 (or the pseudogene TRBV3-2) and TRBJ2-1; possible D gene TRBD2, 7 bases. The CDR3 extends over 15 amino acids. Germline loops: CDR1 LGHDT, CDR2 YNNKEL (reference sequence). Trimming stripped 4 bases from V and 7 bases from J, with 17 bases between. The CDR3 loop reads CASSLSGGGLNEQFF. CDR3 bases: TGTGCCAGCAGCCTATCTGGGGGGGGGCTGAATGAGCAGTTCTTC.

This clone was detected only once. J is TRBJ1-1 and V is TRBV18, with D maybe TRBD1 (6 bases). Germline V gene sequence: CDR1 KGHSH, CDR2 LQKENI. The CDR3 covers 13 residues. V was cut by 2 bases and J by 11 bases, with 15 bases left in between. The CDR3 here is CASSPAGGLGAFF. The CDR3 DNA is TGTGCCAGCTCACCAGCCGGGGGGCTTGGGGCTTTCTTT.

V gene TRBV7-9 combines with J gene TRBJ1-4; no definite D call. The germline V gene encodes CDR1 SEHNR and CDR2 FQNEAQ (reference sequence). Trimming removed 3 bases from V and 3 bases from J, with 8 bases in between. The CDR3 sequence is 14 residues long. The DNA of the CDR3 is TGTGCCAGCAGCTTCACAGAAGCTAATGAAAAACTGTTTTTT. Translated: CASSFTEANEKLFF.